Following are 5 T cell receptor beta chains from one sample sequenced in a study of HIV-infected patients and healthy controls (dated by TCRdb to about 2014). Whole blood was used without cell fractionation, so the repertoire reflected all unsorted peripheral T cells. Libraries were prepared through 5' RACE. These reads were obtained on an Illumina MiSeq. Roughly 0.55 ug RNA was reverse transcribed with SuperScript III using primers against the alpha and beta constant regions. Alpha and beta chain libraries were generated separately via chain-specific third strand synthesis with multiplexing indices. TCRdb cleaned the public reads at Q25 with fastp, built clones with MiXCR and kept in-frame beta chains. When rows share a CDR3 protein, they turn into one entry using the most common DNA and genes. The sample has around 7,000 distinct CDR3 sequences on record, approximately 8.4% of them singletons. The top ten clones comprise roughly a tenth of the sample.

The material was blood, obtained before antiretroviral therapy. These receptors came from an adult with HIV infection.

This clonotype showed up just a few times. V gene TRBV10-3 combines with J gene TRBJ2-3, with D unclear. The length of the CDR3 is 12 residues. The germline V gene has CDR1 ENHRY and CDR2 SYGVKD. V was clipped by 8 bases and J by 2 bases, with 8 bases between them. The CDR3 DNA is TGTGCCATCTCTGTCAACACAGATACGCAGTATTTT. This translates into CAISVNTDTQYF.

This clonotype is medium-sized within its sample. The CDR3 here is CAWRAGMNTEAFF. In DNA, the CDR3 is TGTGCCTGGAGGGCCGGGATGAACACTGAAGCTTTCTTT. The rearrangement uses TRBV30 and TRBJ1-1; D is unresolved. CDR1 GTSNPN and CDR2 SVGIG come from the germline V gene (reference sequence). V shed 3 bases and J shed 0 bases, with 8 bases lying between them. CDR3 size: 13 residues. Combining the CDR3 with reference TRBV30 and TRBJ1-1 gives the whole variable domain SQTIHQWPATLVQPVGSPLSLECTVEGTSNPNLYWYRQAAGRGLQLLFYSVGIGQISSEVPQNLSASRPQDRQFILSSKKLLLSDSGFYLCAWRAGMNTEAFFGQGTRLTVV.

This clonotype was seen only a few times. J is TRBJ2-2 and V is TRBV2; D is uncertain. V was clipped by 5 bases and J by 6 bases, with 16 bases between them. The CDR3 runs to 15 residues. Germline V lookup: CDR1 SNHLY, CDR2 FYNNEI. Here the CDR3 DNA reads TGTGCCAGCAGTTCCGGTCGGGTCGCGCCCGGGGAGCTGTTTTTT. Translating it yields CASSSGRVAPGELFF.

This clonotype is medium-sized within its sample. The CDR3 DNA sequence: TGTGCCAGCATAGGATGGAAGAACACTGAAGCTTTCTTT. It codes for CASIGWKNTEAFF. The gene calls are TRBV2 and TRBJ1-1; D call uncertain. V was cut by 7 bases and J by 1 base, with 10 bases left in between. Germline V lookup: CDR1 SNHLY, CDR2 FYNNEI. The CDR3 loop spans 13 amino acids. The entire variable domain, with the rest obtained from reference TRBV2 and TRBJ1-1, is as follows: EPEVTQTPSHQVTQMGQEVILRCVPISNHLYFYWYRQILGQKVEFLVSFYNNEISEKSEIFDDQFSVERPDGSNFTLKIRSTKLEDSAMYFCASIGWKNTEAFFGQGTRLTVV.

This clonotype was seen many times. V gene TRBV20-1 combines with J gene TRBJ2-4; D possibly uses TRBD1 or TRBD2 (5 bases each). The CDR3 has 15 residues. Germline V CDR1 and CDR2: DFQATT, SNEGSKA (reference sequence). V lost 1 base and J lost 10, with 20 bases in between. Here the CDR3 reads CSARARPIRDRIQYF. The CDR3 DNA follows: TGCAGTGCTAGAGCACGGCCGATTCGGGACCGAATTCAGTACTTC.